This TCR beta chain is from a study of T cells in Graves' hyperthyroidism and ophthalmopathy. Study-level findings and limits: Blood also contained most expanded thyroid clonotypes above 0.001.

As regards this clonotype: The target antigen is unknown. Since no conserved phenylalanine or tryptophan closes the CDR3, a read error is the likely cause.

V was pared by 4 bases and J by 1 base, with 5 bases of the junction left unmatched. This CDR3 region has 17 residues. The germline V gene has CDR1 SNHLY and CDR2 FYNNEI. Amplified TCR beta CDR3 regions derived from RNA transcripts. HTBI primers drove first-round RT-PCR of the TCR CDR3. TCRdb passed the multiplex PCR reads through MiXCR, listing each CDR3 protein once. The table shows about 46,000 distinct CDR3 sequences, with 45% to 50% occurring only once. This chain joins TRBV2 and TRBJ1-5, with 12 bases identical to TRBD1. The sample comprised peripheral blood or thyroid tissue (not recorded which). The clonotype originates from a woman in her forties or fifties with Graves' hyperthyroidism. The CDR3: CASSGDRGRDSNQPQHY. DNA for the CDR3: TGTGCCAGCAGTGGGGACAGGGGGCGCGACAGCAATCAGCCCCAGCATTAT.